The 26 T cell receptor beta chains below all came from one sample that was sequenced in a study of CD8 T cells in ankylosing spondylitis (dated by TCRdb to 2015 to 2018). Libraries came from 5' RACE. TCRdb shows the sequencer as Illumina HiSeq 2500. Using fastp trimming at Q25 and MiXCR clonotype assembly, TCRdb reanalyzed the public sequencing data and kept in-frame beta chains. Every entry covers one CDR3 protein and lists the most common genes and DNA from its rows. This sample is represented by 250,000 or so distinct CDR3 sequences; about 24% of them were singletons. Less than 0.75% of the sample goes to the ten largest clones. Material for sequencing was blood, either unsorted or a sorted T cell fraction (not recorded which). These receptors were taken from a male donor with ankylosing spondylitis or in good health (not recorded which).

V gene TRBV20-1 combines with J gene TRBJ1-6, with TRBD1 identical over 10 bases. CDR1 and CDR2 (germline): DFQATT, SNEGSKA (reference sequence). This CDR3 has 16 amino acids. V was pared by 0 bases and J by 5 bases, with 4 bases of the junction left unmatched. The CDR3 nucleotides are TGCAGTGCTAGAGAAGGGACAGGGGTGAATAATTCACCCCTCCACTTT. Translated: CSAREGTGVNNSPLHF.

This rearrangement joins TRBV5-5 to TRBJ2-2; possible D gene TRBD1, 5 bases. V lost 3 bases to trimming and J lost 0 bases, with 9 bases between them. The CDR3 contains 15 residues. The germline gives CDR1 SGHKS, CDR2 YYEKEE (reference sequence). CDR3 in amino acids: CASSWTPSNTGELFF. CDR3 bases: TGTGCCAGCAGCTGGACACCCTCGAACACCGGGGAGCTGTTTTTT. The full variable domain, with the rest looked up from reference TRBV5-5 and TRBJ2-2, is DAGVTQSPTHLIKTRGQQVTLRCSPISGHKSVSWYQQVLGQGPQFIFQYYEKEERGRGNFPDRFSARQFPNYSSELNVNALLLGDSALYLCASSWTPSNTGELFFGEGSRLTVL.

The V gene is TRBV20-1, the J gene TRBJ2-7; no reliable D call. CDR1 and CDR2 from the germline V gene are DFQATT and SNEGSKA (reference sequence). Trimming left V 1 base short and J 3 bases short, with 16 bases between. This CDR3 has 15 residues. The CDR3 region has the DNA TGCAGTGCTAGAGGGCCGGCAGGCCTTCTCTACGAGCAGTACTTC. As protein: CSARGPAGLLYEQYF.

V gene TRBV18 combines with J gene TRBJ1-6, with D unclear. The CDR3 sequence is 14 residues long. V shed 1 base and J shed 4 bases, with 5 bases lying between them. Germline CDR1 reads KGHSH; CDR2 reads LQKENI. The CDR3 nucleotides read TGTGCCAGCTCACCACGAGGGTATAATTCACCCCTCCACTTT. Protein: CASSPRGYNSPLHF.

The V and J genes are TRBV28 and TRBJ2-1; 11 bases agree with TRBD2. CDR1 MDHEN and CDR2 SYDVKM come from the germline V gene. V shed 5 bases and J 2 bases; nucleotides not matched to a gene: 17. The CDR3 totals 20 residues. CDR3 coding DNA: TGTGCCAGCAGTCCCAGCCCCCTAATAGCGGGGGGGCGTCCCTACAATGAGCAGTTCTTC. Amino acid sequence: CASSPSPLIAGGRPYNEQFF.

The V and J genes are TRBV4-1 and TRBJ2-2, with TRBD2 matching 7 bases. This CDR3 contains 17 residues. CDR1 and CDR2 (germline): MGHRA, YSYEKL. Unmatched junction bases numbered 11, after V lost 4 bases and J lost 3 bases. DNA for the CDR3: TGCGCCAGCAGCCCGGGGTGGGGGGGTCTCTACACCGGGGAGCTGTTTTTT. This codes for CASSPGWGGLYTGELFF.

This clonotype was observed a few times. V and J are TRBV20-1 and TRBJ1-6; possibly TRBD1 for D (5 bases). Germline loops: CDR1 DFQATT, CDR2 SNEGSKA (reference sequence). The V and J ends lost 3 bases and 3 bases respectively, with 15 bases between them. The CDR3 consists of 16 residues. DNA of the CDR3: TGCAGTGCTAGGGGGGGGTCGGAACACTATAATTCACCCCTCCACTTT. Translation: CSARGGSEHYNSPLHF.

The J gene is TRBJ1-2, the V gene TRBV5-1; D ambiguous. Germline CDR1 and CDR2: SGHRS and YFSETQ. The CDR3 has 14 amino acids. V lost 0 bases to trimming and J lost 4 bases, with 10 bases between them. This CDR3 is CASSLDTEGYGYTF. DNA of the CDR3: TGCGCCAGCAGCTTGGACACAGAGGGCTATGGCTACACCTTC.

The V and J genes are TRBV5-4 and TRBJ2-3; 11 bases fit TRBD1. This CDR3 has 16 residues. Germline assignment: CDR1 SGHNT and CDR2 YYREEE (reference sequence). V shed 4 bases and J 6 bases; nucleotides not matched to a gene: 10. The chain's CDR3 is CASSHDRTGGPDTQYF. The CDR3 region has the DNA TGTGCCAGCAGCCATGATAGGACAGGGGGCCCGGATACGCAGTATTTT.

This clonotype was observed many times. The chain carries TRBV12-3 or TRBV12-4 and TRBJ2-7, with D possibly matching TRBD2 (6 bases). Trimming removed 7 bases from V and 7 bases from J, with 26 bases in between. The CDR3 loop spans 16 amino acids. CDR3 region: CASTSPRGFGTGEQYF. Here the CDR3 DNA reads TGTGCCAGCACCTCCCCTCGGGGGTTTGGAACGGGGGAGCAGTACTTC.

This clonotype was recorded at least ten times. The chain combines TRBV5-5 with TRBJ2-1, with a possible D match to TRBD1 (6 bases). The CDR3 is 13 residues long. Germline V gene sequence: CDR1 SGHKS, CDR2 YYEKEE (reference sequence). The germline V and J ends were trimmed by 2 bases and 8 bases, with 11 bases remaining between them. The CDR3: CASSLQGLDEQFF. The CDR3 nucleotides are TGTGCCAGCAGCTTACAGGGCTTGGATGAGCAGTTCTTC.

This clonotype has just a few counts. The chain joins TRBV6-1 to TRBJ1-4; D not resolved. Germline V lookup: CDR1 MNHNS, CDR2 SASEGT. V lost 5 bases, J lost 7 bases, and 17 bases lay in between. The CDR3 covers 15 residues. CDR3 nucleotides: TGTGCCAGCAGTCCCGGGAGCACAAACAGTGAAAAACTGTTTTTT. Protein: CASSPGSTNSEKLFF.

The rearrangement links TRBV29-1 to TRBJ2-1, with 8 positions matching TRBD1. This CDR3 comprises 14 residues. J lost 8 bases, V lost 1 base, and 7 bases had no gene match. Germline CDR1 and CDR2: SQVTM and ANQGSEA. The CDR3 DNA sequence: TGCAGCGTTGAAGGAAACAGGGGGTACTATGAGCAGTTCTTC. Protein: CSVEGNRGYYEQFF.

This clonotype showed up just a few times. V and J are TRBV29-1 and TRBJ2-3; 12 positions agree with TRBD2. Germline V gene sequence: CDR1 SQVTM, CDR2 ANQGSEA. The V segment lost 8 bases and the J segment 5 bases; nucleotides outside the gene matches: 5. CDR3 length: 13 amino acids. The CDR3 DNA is TGCAGCTACTCTAGCGGGGGGGAAGATACGCAGTATTTT. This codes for CSYSSGGEDTQYF.

CDR3 loop: CASSQRDEGPGANVLTF. The CDR3 bases are TGCGCCAGCAGCCAACGCGATGAGGGACCTGGGGCCAACGTCCTGACTTTC. The V gene is TRBV4-1, the J gene TRBJ2-6, with D tentatively TRBD1 or TRBD2 (5 bases each). The CDR3 loop spans 17 amino acids. Looked up from germline, CDR1 is MGHRA and CDR2 is YSYEKL. Trimming left V 2 bases short and J 2 bases short, with 13 bases between.

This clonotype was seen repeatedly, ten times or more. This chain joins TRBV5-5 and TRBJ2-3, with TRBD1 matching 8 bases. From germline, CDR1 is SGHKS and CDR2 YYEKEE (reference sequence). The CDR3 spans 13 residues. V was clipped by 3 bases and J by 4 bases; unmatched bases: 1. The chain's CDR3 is CASSWTGSDTQYF. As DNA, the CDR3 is TGTGCCAGCAGCTGGACAGGGTCAGATACGCAGTATTTT.

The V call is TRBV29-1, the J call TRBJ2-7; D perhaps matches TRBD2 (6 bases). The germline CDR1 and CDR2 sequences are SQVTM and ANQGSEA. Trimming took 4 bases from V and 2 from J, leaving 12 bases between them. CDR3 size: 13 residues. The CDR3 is CSVGDAGPYEQYF. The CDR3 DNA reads TGCAGCGTTGGGGACGCGGGACCCTACGAGCAGTACTTC.

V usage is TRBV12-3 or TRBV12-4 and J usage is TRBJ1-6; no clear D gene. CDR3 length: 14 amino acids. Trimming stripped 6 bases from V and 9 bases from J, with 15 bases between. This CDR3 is CASRPAGEASPLHF. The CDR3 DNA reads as TGTGCCAGCAGGCCGGCTGGGGAGGCTTCACCCCTCCACTTT.

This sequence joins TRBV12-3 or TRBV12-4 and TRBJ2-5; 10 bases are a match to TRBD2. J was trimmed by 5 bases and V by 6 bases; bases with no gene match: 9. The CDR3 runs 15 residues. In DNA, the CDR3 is TGTGCCAGCAGCCCCGGAGCGGGGGGGTCGGAGACCCAGTACTTC. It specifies CASSPGAGGSETQYF.

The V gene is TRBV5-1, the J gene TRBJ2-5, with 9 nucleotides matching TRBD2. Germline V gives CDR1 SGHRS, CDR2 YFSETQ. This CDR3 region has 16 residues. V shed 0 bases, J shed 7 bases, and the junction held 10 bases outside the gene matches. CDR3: CASSLGASGAGGTQYF. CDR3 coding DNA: TGCGCCAGCAGCTTGGGGGCTAGCGGGGCCGGGGGGACCCAGTACTTC.

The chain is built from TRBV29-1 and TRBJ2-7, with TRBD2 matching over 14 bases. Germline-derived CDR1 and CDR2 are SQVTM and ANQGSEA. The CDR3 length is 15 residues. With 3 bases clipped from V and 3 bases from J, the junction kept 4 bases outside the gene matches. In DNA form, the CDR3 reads TGCAGCGTTGAGGGGGGACTAGCGGGGGTCTACGAGCAGTACTTC. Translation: CSVEGGLAGVYEQYF.

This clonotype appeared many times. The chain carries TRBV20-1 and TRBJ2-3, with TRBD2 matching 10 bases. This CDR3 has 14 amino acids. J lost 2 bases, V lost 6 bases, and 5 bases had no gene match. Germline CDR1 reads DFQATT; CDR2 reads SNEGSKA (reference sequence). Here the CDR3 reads CSAQRGGFTDTQYF. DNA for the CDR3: TGCAGTGCGCAGCGGGGGGGATTCACAGATACGCAGTATTTT.

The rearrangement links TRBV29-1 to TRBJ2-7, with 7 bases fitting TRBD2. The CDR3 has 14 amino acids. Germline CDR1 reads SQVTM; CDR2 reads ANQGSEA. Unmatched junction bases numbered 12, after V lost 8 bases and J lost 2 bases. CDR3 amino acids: CSNRDAGETYEQYF. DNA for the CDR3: TGCAGCAATCGGGATGCGGGGGAGACCTACGAGCAGTACTTC.

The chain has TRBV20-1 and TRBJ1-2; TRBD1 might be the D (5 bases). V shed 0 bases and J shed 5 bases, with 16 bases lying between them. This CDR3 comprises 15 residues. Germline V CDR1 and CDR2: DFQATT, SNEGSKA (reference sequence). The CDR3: CSARDPSGGGYGYTF. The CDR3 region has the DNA TGCAGTGCTAGAGACCCTTCGGGGGGAGGGTATGGCTACACCTTC.

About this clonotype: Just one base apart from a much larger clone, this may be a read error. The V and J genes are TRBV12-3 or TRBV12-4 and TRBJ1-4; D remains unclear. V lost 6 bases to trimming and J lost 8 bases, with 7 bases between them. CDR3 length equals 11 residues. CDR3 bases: TGTGCCAGCAGGTTCGGGGAAAAACTGTTTTTT. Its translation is CASRFGEKLFF.

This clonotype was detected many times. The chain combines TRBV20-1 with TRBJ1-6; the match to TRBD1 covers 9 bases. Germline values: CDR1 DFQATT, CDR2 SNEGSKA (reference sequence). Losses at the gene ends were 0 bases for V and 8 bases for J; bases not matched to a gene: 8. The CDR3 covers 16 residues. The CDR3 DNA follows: TGCAGTGCTAGAGATGACGGACAGGGGAGAGATTCACCCCTCCACTTT. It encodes CSARDDGQGRDSPLHF.